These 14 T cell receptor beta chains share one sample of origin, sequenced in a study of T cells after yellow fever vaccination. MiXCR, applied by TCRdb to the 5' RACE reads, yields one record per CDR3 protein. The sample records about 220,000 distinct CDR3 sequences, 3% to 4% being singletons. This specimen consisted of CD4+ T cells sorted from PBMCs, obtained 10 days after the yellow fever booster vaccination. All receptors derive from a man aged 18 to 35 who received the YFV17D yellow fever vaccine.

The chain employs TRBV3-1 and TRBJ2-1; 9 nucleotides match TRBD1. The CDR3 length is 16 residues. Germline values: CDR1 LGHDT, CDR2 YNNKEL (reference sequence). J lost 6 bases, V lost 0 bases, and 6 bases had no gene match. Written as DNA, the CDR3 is TGTGCCAGCAGCCAAGATGACGGACAGGGGAGCAATGAGCAGTTCTTC. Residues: CASSQDDGQGSNEQFF.

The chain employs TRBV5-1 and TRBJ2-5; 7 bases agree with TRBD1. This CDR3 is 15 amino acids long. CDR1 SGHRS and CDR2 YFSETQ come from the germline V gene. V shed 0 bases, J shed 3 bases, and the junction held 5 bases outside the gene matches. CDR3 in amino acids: CASSLGPTGEETQYF. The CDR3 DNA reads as TGCGCCAGCAGCTTGGGGCCAACAGGGGAAGAGACCCAGTACTTC.

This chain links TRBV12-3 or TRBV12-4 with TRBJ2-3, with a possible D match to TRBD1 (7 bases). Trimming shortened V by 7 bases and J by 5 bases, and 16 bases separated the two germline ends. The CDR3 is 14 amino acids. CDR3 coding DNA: TGTGCCAGCACCGCCGGAGGGGGCCAAGATACGCAGTATTTT. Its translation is CASTAGGGQDTQYF.

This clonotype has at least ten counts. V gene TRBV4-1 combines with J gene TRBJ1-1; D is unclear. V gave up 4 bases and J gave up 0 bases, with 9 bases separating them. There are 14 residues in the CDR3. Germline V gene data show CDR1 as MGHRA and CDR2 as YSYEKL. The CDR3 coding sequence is TGCGCCAGCAGCCCTAGAGCTTTGAACACTGAAGCTTTCTTT. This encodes CASSPRALNTEAFF.

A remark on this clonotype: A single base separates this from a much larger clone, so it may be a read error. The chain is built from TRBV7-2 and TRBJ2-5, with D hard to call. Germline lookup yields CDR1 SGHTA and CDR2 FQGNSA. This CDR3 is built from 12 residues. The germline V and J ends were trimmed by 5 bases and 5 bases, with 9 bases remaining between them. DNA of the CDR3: TGTGCCAGCAGCCCACTACTGGAGACCCAGTACTTC. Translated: CASSPLLETQYF.

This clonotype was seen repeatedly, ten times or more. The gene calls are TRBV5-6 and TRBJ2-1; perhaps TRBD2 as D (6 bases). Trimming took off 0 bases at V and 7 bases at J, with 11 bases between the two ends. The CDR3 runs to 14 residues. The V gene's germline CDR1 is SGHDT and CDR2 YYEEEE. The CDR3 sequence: CASSLGLGRNEQFF. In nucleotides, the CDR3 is TGTGCCAGCAGCTTGGGACTAGGTAGGAATGAGCAGTTCTTC.

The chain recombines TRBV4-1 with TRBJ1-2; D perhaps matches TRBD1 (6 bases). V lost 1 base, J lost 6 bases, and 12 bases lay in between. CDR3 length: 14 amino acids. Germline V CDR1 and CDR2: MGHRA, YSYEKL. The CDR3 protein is CASSQVIHRDGYTF. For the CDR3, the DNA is TGCGCCAGCAGCCAAGTAATTCACAGGGATGGCTACACCTTC.

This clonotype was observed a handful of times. The DNA for the CDR3 is TGCAGTGCCCGCTCGACAGATGGCTATAATTCACCCCTCCACTTT. It is translated as CSARSTDGYNSPLHF. The genes are TRBV20-1 and TRBJ1-6; TRBD1 is a possible D gene (5 bases). V was pared by 6 bases and J by 3 bases, with 15 bases between. The germline V gene encodes CDR1 DFQATT and CDR2 SNEGSKA (reference sequence). The CDR3 is 15 amino acids.

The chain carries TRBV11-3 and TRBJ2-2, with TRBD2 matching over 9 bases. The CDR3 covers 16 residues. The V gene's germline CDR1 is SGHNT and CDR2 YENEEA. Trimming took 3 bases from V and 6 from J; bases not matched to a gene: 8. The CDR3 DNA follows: TGTGCCAGCAGCTTTCGTGGCGCGGGGGGGCCCGGGGAGCTGTTTTTT. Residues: CASSFRGAGGPGELFF.

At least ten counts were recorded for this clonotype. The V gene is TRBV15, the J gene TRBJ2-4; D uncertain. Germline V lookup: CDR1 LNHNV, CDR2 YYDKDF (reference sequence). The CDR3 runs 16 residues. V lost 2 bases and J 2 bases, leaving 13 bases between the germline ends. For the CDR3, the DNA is TGTGCCACCAGCAGAAGATCGCAGGCTTCCAAAAACATTCAGTACTTC. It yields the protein CATSRRSQASKNIQYF.

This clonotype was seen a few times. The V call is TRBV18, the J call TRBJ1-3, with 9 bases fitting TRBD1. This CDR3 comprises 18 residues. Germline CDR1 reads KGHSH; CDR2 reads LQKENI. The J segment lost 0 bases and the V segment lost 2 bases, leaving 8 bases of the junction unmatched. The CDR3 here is CASSPLRTGAFSGNTIYF. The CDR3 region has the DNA TGTGCCAGCTCACCATTACGGACAGGGGCGTTCTCTGGAAACACCATATATTTT. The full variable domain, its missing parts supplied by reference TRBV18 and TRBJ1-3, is NAGVMQNPRHLVRRRGQEARLRCSPMKGHSHVYWYRQLPEEGLKFMVYLQKENIIDESGMPKERFSAEFPKEGPSILRIQQVVRGDSAAYFCASSPLRTGAFSGNTIYFGEGSWLTVV.

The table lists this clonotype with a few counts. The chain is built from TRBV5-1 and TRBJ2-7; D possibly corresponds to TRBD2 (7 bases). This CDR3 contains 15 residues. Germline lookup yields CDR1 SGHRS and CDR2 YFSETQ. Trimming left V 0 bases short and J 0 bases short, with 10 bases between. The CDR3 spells CASSLGGGHSYEQYF. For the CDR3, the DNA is TGCGCCAGCAGCTTGGGCGGGGGACACTCCTACGAGCAGTACTTC.

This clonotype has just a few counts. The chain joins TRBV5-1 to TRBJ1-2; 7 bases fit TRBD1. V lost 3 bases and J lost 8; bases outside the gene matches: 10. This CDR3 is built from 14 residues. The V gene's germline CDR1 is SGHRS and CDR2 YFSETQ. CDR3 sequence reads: CASSSTPGGNGYTF. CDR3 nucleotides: TGCGCCAGCAGCTCCACACCAGGGGGGAACGGCTACACCTTC.

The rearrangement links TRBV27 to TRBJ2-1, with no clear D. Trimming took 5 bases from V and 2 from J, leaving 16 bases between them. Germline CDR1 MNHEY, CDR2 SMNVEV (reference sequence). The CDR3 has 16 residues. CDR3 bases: TGTGCCAGCAGTAAATCCCCGGTTGGGGCCTACAATGAGCAGTTCTTC. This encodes CASSKSPVGAYNEQFF.